This T cell receptor (beta chain) was recovered during a study of T cells in Graves' hyperthyroidism and ophthalmopathy. Findings of the study overall: Before onset, by a median of approximately 5.9 months, the model predicted ophthalmopathy. Blood also held most thyroid clonotypes expanded beyond 0.001.

V gave up 8 bases and J gave up 2 bases, with 8 bases separating them. Germline CDR1 reads SQVTM; CDR2 reads ANQGSEA. The CDR3 consists of 11 residues. Amplified TCR beta CDR3 regions came from RNA transcripts. Carried out on the TCR CDR3, a first-round RT-PCR used the HTBI primer set. TCRdb processed the multiplex PCR reads anew with MiXCR; each CDR3 protein has one entry. The sample records about 52,000 distinct CDR3 sequences, approximately 48% being singletons. Inclusion characteristics of ophthalmopathy patients comprised a Clinical Activity Score of at least 3, a NOSPECS grade of at least 4, and duration under 3 months. On the basis of clinical symptoms, serum thyroxine and TRAb, thyroid ultrasound and orbital computed tomography, diagnoses were made. This clonotype was picked up many times. The antigen remains undetermined. The conserved phenylalanine or tryptophan is not found at the CDR3 terminus, so this likely reflects a read error.

The chain employs TRBV29-1 and TRBJ2-3; D unclear. This TCR was recovered from a woman aged 45-65 years with Graves' ophthalmopathy. Sequencing was performed on blood. CDR3 sequence: CSLRHTDTQYL. The CDR3 DNA sequence: TGCAGCCTGAGACACACAGATACGCAGTATCTT.